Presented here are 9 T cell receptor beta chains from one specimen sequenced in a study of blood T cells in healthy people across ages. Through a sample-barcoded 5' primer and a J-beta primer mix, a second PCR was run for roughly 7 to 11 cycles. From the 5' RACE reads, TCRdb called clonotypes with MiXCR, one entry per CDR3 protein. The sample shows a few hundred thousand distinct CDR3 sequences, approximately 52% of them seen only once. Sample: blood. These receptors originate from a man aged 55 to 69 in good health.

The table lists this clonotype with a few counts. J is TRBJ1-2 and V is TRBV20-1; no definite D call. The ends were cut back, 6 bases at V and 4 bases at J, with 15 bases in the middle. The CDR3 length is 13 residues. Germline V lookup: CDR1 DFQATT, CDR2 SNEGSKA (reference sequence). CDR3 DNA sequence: TGCAGTGCCCGGACGGGGAACCTCTATGGCTACACCTTC. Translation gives CSARTGNLYGYTF.

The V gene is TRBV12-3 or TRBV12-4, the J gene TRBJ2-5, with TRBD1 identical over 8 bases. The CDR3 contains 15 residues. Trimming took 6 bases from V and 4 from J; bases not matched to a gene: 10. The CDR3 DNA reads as TGTGCCAGCAGCCGACAGGGGCCTCCGGGAGAGACCCAGTACTTC. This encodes CASSRQGPPGETQYF.

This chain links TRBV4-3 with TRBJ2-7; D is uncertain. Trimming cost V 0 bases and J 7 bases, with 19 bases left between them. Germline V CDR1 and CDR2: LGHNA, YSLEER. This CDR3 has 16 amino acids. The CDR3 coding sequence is TGCGCCAGCAGCCAAGATCGCTTCAGCTCCTACAATGAGCAGTACTTC. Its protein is CASSQDRFSSYNEQYF.

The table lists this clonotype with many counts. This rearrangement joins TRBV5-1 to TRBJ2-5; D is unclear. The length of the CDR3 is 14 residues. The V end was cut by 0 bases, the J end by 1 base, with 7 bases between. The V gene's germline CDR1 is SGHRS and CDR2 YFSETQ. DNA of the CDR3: TGCGCCAGCAGCTTGGGGGGTCCCCAAGAGACCCAGTACTTC. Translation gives CASSLGGPQETQYF.

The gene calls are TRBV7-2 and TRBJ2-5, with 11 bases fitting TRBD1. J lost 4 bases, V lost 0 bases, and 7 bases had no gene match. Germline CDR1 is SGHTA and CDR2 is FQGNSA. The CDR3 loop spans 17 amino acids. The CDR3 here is CASSLALGQGAAETQYF. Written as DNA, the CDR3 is TGTGCCAGCAGCTTAGCGCTAGGACAGGGGGCGGCAGAGACCCAGTACTTC.

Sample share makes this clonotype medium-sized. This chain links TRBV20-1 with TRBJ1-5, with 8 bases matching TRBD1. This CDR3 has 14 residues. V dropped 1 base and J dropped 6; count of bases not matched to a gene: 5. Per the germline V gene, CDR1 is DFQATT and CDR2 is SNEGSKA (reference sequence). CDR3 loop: CSARAGTGTQPQHF. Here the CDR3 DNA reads TGCAGTGCTAGAGCCGGGACAGGCACTCAGCCCCAGCATTTT.

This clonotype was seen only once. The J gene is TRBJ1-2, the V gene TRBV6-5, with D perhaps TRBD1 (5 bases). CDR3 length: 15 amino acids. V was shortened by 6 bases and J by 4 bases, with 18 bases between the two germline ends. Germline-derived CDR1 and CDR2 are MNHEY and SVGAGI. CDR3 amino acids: CASRYTGGGIYGYTF. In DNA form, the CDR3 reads TGTGCCAGCAGATACACAGGCGGGGGAATCTATGGCTACACCTTC.

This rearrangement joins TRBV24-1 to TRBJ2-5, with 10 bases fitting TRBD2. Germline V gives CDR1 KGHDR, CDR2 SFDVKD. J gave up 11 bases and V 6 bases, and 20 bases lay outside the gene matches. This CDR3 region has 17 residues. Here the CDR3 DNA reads TGTGCCACCAGTCAAGCCGGTCGAGCGGGAGGGGACAATGAGCAGTACTTC. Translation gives CATSQAGRAGGDNEQYF.

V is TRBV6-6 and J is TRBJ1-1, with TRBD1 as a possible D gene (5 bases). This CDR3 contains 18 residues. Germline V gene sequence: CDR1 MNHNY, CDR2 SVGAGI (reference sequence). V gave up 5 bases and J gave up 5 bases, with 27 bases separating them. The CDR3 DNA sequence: TGTGCCAGCAGTGAAGACCCAGGGTGGCCCGCCCTTAGGACTGAAGCTTTCTTT. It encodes CASSEDPGWPALRTEAFF.